This entry features one TCR beta chain sequence. Its antigen is not known. Looked up from germline, CDR1 is MNHEY and CDR2 is SVGAGI. The CDR3 sequence is 15 residues long. V trimming: 6 bases; J trimming: 4 bases; junction bases outside the gene matches: 6. Assay: immunoSEQ multiplex PCR; the TCRdb copy retains only in-frame clones and omits some. The sample shows some 140,000 clones, approximately 94% of them seen only once. This record belongs to a study of T cell responses to AZD1222 COVID-19 vaccine. Study-level points and caveats: Researchers report vaccine-associated CD4 TCRs spanning spike, with dominance at 160-218 and 743-854.

The chain carries TRBV6-5 and TRBJ2-2; 9 nucleotides align to TRBD2. Specimen: peripheral blood, collected on day 0 of AZD1222 vaccination. This TCR came from an adult in good health. Here the CDR3 reads CASSLTSGVTGELFF. The CDR3 DNA is TGTGCCAGCAGCCTGACTAGCGGCGTCACCGGGGAGCTGTTTTTT.